Detailed here is one T cell receptor (beta chain). Antigen: not known. Clones were sequenced by immunoSEQ multiplex PCR, and TCRdb holds only the in-frame ones, with some missing. The sample has 8,000 or so clones; approximately 87% are singletons. This sample is drawn from a study of T cells after posttransplantation cyclophosphamide. Study-level findings and limits: After PTCy, TRB diversity resembled that of CNI/methotrexate controls.

Cyclophosphamide on days +3 and +4 followed busulfan-fludarabine conditioning and a marrow graft. This CDR3 has 16 residues. V was cut by 1 base and J by 9 bases, with 19 bases left in between. Germline-derived CDR1 and CDR2 are SGHTA and FQGNSA. Sequenced material: CD4+ T cells sorted from blood, taken around 1,400 days after allogeneic stem cell transplant with posttransplant cyclophosphamide. V gene TRBV7-2 combines with J gene TRBJ2-1; possibly TRBD2 for D (6 bases). This receptor was taken from a female patient aged 50-60 years who received an allogeneic stem cell transplant from a related donor, was CMV-positive, and had no GVHD. Some T cells may be the graft donor's. The CDR3 here is CASSLGAERLEGEQFF. CDR3 coding DNA: TGTGCCAGCAGCTTAGGGGCGGAAAGGTTGGAGGGTGAGCAGTTCTTC.